These 14 T cell receptor beta chains were sequenced from one sample in a study of tumor and adjacent non-tumor tissue in lung cancer. The library came from three nested PCR rounds adapted from ARM-PCR protocols. TCRdb passed the multiplex PCR reads through MiXCR, listing each CDR3 protein once. The table lists about 120,000 distinct CDR3 sequences, around three fifths of them singletons, with around 13% in the top ten. This sample's RNA came from whole unsorted tissue. Input material: lung tumor tissue. These receptors were collected from a man aged 25-45 years with non-small cell lung cancer.

The chain couples TRBV20-1 to TRBJ2-2; 8 nucleotides match TRBD1. Per the germline V gene, CDR1 is DFQATT and CDR2 is SNEGSKA (reference sequence). The CDR3 runs 14 residues. V lost 4 bases to trimming and J lost 0 bases; unmatched junction nucleotides: 1. Here the CDR3 reads CSATDRANTGELFF. The CDR3 DNA reads as TGCAGTGCTACGGACAGGGCGAACACCGGGGAGCTGTTTTTT.

This clonotype occurred once. A read error may explain this, as a much larger clone is one base away. The J gene is TRBJ2-3, the V gene TRBV6-5; TRBD2 might be the D (6 bases). V lost 4 bases and J 0 bases, leaving 11 bases between the germline ends. Germline CDR1 reads MNHEY; CDR2 reads SVGAGI. The CDR3 has 15 residues. Here the CDR3 DNA reads TGTGCCAGCAGTTGCCTGACTAGTAGCACAGATACGCAGTATTTT. Its translation is CASSCLTSSTDTQYF.

This clonotype has just one count. With a much larger clone just one base away, this may be a read error. The chain combines TRBV20-1 with TRBJ2-3; either TRBD1 or TRBD2 may fit D (5 bases each). The CDR3 has 17 residues. The V gene's germline CDR1 is DFQATT and CDR2 SNEGSKA (reference sequence). This CDR3 is CSARRASGTASTDTQFF. CDR3 coding DNA: TGCAGTGCTAGACGCGCTTCCGGGACGGCTAGCACAGATACGCAGTTTTTT.

To note about this clonotype: One junction end does not reproduce the germline sequence, and a read error may be involved. This chain connects TRBV4-1 to TRBJ2-5, with D perhaps given as TRBD1 or TRBD2 (5 bases each). This CDR3 has 15 residues. The germline CDR1 and CDR2 sequences are MGHRA and YSYEKL. The CDR3 coding sequence is TGCGCCAGCGGCCAAAGGGGAGAGGGAAGAGAGACCCAGTACTTC. Residues: CASGQRGEGRETQYF.

Worth noting for this clonotype: Relative to the germline gene, one junction end is altered; a read error may explain this. The genes are TRBV20-1 and TRBJ2-1; 11 nucleotides line up with TRBD2. The germline V gene encodes CDR1 DFQATT and CDR2 SNEGSKA (reference sequence). This CDR3 has 12 residues. CDR3 residues: CSTSASGGEQFF. DNA of the CDR3: TGTAGTACTAGCGCTAGCGGGGGGGAGCAGTTCTTC.

On this clonotype: With a much larger clone just one base away, this may be a read error. V usage is TRBV12-3 or TRBV12-4 and J usage is TRBJ2-7; 9 nucleotides line up with TRBD1. This CDR3 has 14 amino acids. V was pared by 10 bases and J by 5 bases, with 12 bases of the junction left unmatched. The CDR3 sequence is CATTRDRVDDEQYF. The CDR3 coding sequence is TGTGCCACCACCAGGGACAGGGTGGATGACGAGCAGTACTTC.

A single count supports this clonotype. This may stem from a read error, because a much larger clone lies one nucleotide away. The J gene is TRBJ2-7, the V gene TRBV6-5; D may be TRBD1 (6 bases). The CDR3 is 14 amino acids. V was cut by 5 bases and J by 3 bases, with 14 bases left in between. CDR1 and CDR2 from the germline V gene are MNHEY and SVGAGI. The CDR3 nucleotides are TGTGCCAGCAGTAGCTTCGACAGGAACTACGAGCAGTACTTC. Translated: CASSSFDRNYEQYF.

As to this clonotype: A read error may explain this, as a much larger clone is one base away. V is TRBV12-3 or TRBV12-4 and J is TRBJ2-1; no clear D gene. This CDR3 has 12 amino acids. The germline V and J ends were trimmed by 10 bases and 8 bases, with 15 bases remaining between them. In DNA, the CDR3 is TGTGCCAACACTTCCGGTGAGGATGAGCAGTTCTTC. Translated: CANTSGEDEQFF.

With respect to this clonotype: This may arise from a read error, as a much more abundant clone is one base away. The chain joins TRBV20-1 to TRBJ1-1; the D gene is possibly TRBD1 (5 bases). Germline V gene data show CDR1 as DFQATT and CDR2 as SNEGSKA (reference sequence). The CDR3 is 13 amino acids. Trimming took 8 bases from V and 7 from J, leaving 20 bases between them. The CDR3 DNA sequence: TGCAGTACTCCGCACGGGGGAAGGGGTGAAGCTTTCTTT. Amino acid sequence: CSTPHGGRGEAFF.

Notes on this clonotype: A single base separates this from a much larger clone, so it may be a read error. The rearrangement links TRBV2 to TRBJ2-3, with TRBD1 as a possible D gene (5 bases). Germline V gene lookup returns CDR1 SNHLY and CDR2 FYNNEI. The CDR3 contains 15 residues. Trimming left V 3 bases short and J 3 bases short, with 13 bases between. DNA of the CDR3: TGTGCCAGCAGTGATGTAGGGGCCTGGACAGATACGCAGTATTTT. Protein sequence: CASSDVGAWTDTQYF.

In the case of this clonotype: A much larger clone lies one base from this, so it may be a read error. This chain connects TRBV5-4 to TRBJ1-2; D perhaps matches TRBD1 (5 bases). The CDR3 length is 14 residues. Trimming took off 6 bases at V and 2 bases at J, with 14 bases between the two ends. Germline loops: CDR1 SGHNT, CDR2 YYREEE (reference sequence). The CDR3 region has the DNA TGTGCCAGCAACCGTGGGACGGAGAACTATGGCTACACCTTC. It translates to CASNRGTENYGYTF.

The V gene is TRBV4-2, the J gene TRBJ2-5; D remains ambiguous. The V gene's germline CDR1 is LGHNA and CDR2 YNFKEQ. V lost 10 bases, J lost 5 bases, and 17 bases lay in between. The length of the CDR3 is 13 residues. CDR3 bases: TGTGCCAACATCCAAGACCAGAGTGAGACCCAGTACTTC. Encoded protein: CANIQDQSETQYF.

The chain is built from TRBV24-1 and TRBJ2-3; TRBD2 matches at 14 bases. The CDR3 totals 15 residues. Trimming cost V 2 bases and J 8 bases; bases outside gene matches: 2. Germline values: CDR1 KGHDR, CDR2 SFDVKD. The CDR3 DNA reads TGTGCCACCAGTGATTGGACTAGCGGGAGGTCTACGCAGTATTTT. Translating it yields CATSDWTSGRSTQYF.

With respect to this clonotype: A clone one base away is much larger, so this may be a read error. The V and J genes are TRBV6-6 and TRBJ1-1; tentative D call: TRBD1 (5 bases). CDR3 size: 14 residues. From germline, CDR1 is MNHNY and CDR2 SVGAGI (reference sequence). CDR3 amino acids: CASSYGGMNSEAFF. The CDR3 DNA follows: TGTGCCAGCAGTTACGGGGGTATGAACTCTGAAGCTTTCTTT.